This is a list of T cell receptor beta chains from one sample in a study of shared clonotypes between healthy human individuals. Only in-frame clones appear in the TCRdb table, and some are missing; sequencing was by immunoSEQ multiplex PCR. The table includes approximately 980,000 clones, over 75% detected once. The sequenced sample consisted of memory CD4+ T cells sorted from blood. These receptors were taken from a young man in good health. The CDR3 runs from the conserved cysteine through the conserved F or W. The D gene is left open where the match is weak. Size values are once, few and many counts, or a class for expanded clones, and some rows have none.

v_gene	abundance	d_gene	j_gene	CDR3aa	CDR3nt
TRBV6-4	once	NA	TRBJ2-7	CASLLSGTSAEQYF	TGTGCCAGCCTCTTATCAGGAACCTCTGCCGAGCAGTACTTC
TRBV28	many	NA	TRBJ1-2	CASSLQYGYTF	TGTGCCAGCAGTTTACAATATGGCTACACCTTC
TRBV11-2	NA	TRBD1	TRBJ1-4	CASSGQGEKLFF	TGTGCCAGCAGCGGACAGGGTGAAAAACTGTTTTTT
TRBV5-4	few	NA	TRBJ1-1	CASSLKGRLNTEAFF	TGTGCCAGCAGCTTGAAGGGCAGGTTGAACACTGAAGCTTTCTTT
TRBV6-5	few	NA	TRBJ1-1	CASSYAEEWNTEAFF	TGTGCCAGCAGTTACGCGGAGGAATGGAACACTGAAGCTTTCTTT
TRBV19	NA	NA	TRBJ2-7	CASSAGTSYEQYF	TGTGCCAGTAGTGCAGGTACGTCCTACGAGCAGTACTTC
TRBV10-1	NA	NA	TRBJ2-2	CASRSLRDGELFF	TGCGCCAGCAGGTCGCTCCGCGACGGGGAGCTGTTTTTT
TRBV11-2	NA	NA	TRBJ2-3	CASSSMGLTDTQYF	TGTGCCAGCAGCTCAATGGGGCTCACAGATACGCAGTATTTT
TRBV7-9	NA	NA	TRBJ2-2	CASSPRGLNTGELFF	TGTGCCAGCAGCCCTAGGGGTTTGAACACCGGGGAGCTGTTTTTT
TRBV5-4	once	NA	TRBJ1-1	CASSMGHERAGAEAFF	TGTGCCAGCAGCATGGGACACGAACGAGCGGGGGCTGAAGCTTTCTTT
TRBV13	NA	TRBD1	TRBJ2-1	CASSSGQLYNEQFF	TGTGCCAGCAGCTCGGGACAGCTTTACAATGAGCAGTTCTTC
TRBV5-6	NA	TRBD1	TRBJ1-4	CASSPTGADEKLFF	TGTGCCAGCAGCCCGACAGGGGCGGATGAAAAACTGTTTTTT
TRBV7-7	NA	NA	TRBJ2-1	CASSPAVNSYNEQFF	TGTGCTAGCAGCCCAGCGGTAAACTCCTACAATGAGCAGTTCTTC
TRBV20-1	NA	NA	TRBJ1-2	CSASAGDGYTF	TGCAGTGCTAGCGCCGGGGATGGCTACACCTTC
TRBV7-2	NA	TRBD1	TRBJ2-3	CASSSFGRGLSPDTQYF	TGTGCCAGCAGCTCCTTCGGAAGGGGGCTTAGCCCAGATACGCAGTATTTT
TRBV7-6	NA	TRBD2	TRBJ2-1	CASSLRSLAGALSYNEQFF	TGTGCCAGCAGCTTAAGGTCGCTAGCGGGGGCTCTCTCCTACAATGAGCAGTTCTTC
TRBV9	NA	NA	TRBJ1-3	CASSSISRPNTIYF	TGTGCCAGCAGCTCCATTAGCAGGCCAAACACCATATATTTT
TRBV7-2	few	NA	TRBJ2-7	CASSPTTAYEQYF	TGTGCCAGCAGCCCCACTACCGCCTACGAGCAGTACTTC
TRBV29-1	NA	TRBD2	TRBJ2-7	CSARTSLDEQYF	TGCAGCGCCCGGACTAGCTTGGACGAGCAGTACTTC
TRBV7-8	NA	TRBD1	TRBJ1-5	CASSSNWGQGFSNQPQHF	TGTGCCAGCAGCTCCAACTGGGGACAGGGGTTTAGCAATCAGCCCCAGCATTTT